These 18 T cell receptor beta chains share one sample of origin, sequenced in a study of CD8 T cells in ankylosing spondylitis. TCRdb used MiXCR to reprocess the 5' RACE reads, holding one entry per CDR3 protein. The sample comprises approximately 180,000 distinct CDR3 sequences, approximately 18% of which are singletons, and more than 3.5% rests with the top ten. Input material: blood, either unsorted or a sorted T cell fraction (not recorded which). The receptors shown here come from a male donor between 5 and 35 years old with ankylosing spondylitis or in good health (not recorded which).

This clonotype was observed a single time. The genes are TRBV5-6 and TRBJ2-5; TRBD2 agrees at 7 bases. The ends lost 4 bases at V and 5 bases at J; junction bases unmatched: 11. This CDR3 has 15 residues. Germline CDR1 is SGHDT and CDR2 is YYEEEE. Written as DNA, the CDR3 is TGTGCCAGCAGCCCTGGCGGGGGAGAGGGGGAGACCCAGTACTTC. This gives the protein CASSPGGGEGETQYF.

This clonotype was found many times. The chain uses TRBV7-9 and TRBJ2-2, with TRBD2 matching 13 bases. The CDR3 has 16 amino acids. Per the germline V gene, CDR1 is SEHNR and CDR2 is FQNEAQ (reference sequence). The ends lost 5 bases at V and 7 bases at J; junction bases unmatched: 7. The CDR3 nucleotides are TGTGCCAGCAGCCAGGGACTAGCGGGACTCGGCGGGGAGCTGTTTTTT. Translating it yields CASSQGLAGLGGELFF.

The table lists this clonotype with many counts. The J gene is TRBJ2-3, the V gene TRBV10-3; unclear D gene. Trimming left V 10 bases short and J 3 bases short, with 14 bases between. This CDR3 region has 13 residues. Germline CDR1 is ENHRY and CDR2 is SYGVKD. The CDR3 DNA reads as TGTGCCACGCGACCCGACCTAACAGATACGCAGTATTTT. Protein sequence: CATRPDLTDTQYF.

This clonotype has a count of ten or more. This chain uses TRBV10-1 with TRBJ2-4, with D perhaps matching TRBD2 (6 bases). The CDR3 consists of 13 residues. Between the trimmed V and J ends, which lost 3 bases and 7 bases, there was a span of 10 bases. Germline lookup yields CDR1 WNHNN and CDR2 SYGVQD (reference sequence). The CDR3 coding sequence is TGCGCCAGCAGTGATTCGGGGACTAACATTCAGTACTTC. It specifies CASSDSGTNIQYF.

This clonotype was seen many times. The chain has TRBV11-3 and TRBJ2-1; D is unresolved. This CDR3 has 13 amino acids. Germline V gene lookup returns CDR1 SGHNT and CDR2 YENEEA. V dropped 3 bases and J dropped 4 bases, with 7 bases sitting between them. CDR3 nucleotides: TGTGCCAGCAGCTTCGCAAATTACAATGAGCAGTTCTTC. Translation gives CASSFANYNEQFF.

The chain is built from TRBV20-1 and TRBJ2-2; 14 nucleotides agree with TRBD2. The CDR3 is 14 residues long. In germline, CDR1 is DFQATT, CDR2 SNEGSKA (reference sequence). V lost 6 bases and J lost 6; bases outside the gene matches: 3. The CDR3 region is CSAGLAGGSGELFF. The DNA for the CDR3 is TGCAGTGCAGGACTAGCGGGAGGTTCCGGGGAGCTGTTTTTT.

The chain couples TRBV4-3 to TRBJ2-2, with D unresolved. Per the germline V gene, CDR1 is LGHNA and CDR2 is YSLEER. The germline V and J ends were trimmed by 0 bases and 2 bases, with 10 bases remaining between them. The CDR3 has 16 residues. CDR3 sequence (DNA): TGCGCCAGCAGCCAAGATAACCGTCGTAACACCGGGGAGCTGTTTTTT. Its protein product is CASSQDNRRNTGELFF.

V and J are TRBV29-1 and TRBJ2-7, with TRBD1 matching over 8 bases. CDR3 length: 11 residues. Germline lookup yields CDR1 SQVTM and CDR2 ANQGSEA. The V gene end was trimmed by 5 bases and the J gene end by 5 bases; junction bases not matched to a gene: 2. CDR3 sequence reads: CSVRQGNEQYV. As DNA, the CDR3 is TGCAGCGTTCGACAGGGGAACGAGCAGTACGTC.

This clonotype was counted at least ten times. The chain uses TRBV9 and TRBJ2-7; 10 nucleotides line up with TRBD1. Unmatched junction bases numbered 6, after V lost 3 bases and J lost 3 bases. This CDR3 comprises 15 residues. Germline values: CDR1 SGDLS, CDR2 YYNGEE. This CDR3 is CASSAPGQGIYEQYF. CDR3 nucleotides: TGTGCCAGCAGCGCCCCGGGACAGGGGATCTACGAGCAGTACTTC.

This clonotype has a count of ten or more. The chain couples TRBV5-1 to TRBJ1-5, with D perhaps matching TRBD1 (6 bases). The CDR3 sequence is 15 residues long. Germline V gives CDR1 SGHRS, CDR2 YFSETQ. V was shortened by 4 bases and J by 9 bases, with 20 bases between the two germline ends. This CDR3 is CASSQEPGVAWPQHF. CDR3 in DNA: TGCGCCAGCAGCCAAGAACCAGGGGTGGCGTGGCCCCAGCATTTT.

V is TRBV6-5 and J is TRBJ1-1; D is unresolved. Germline CDR1 and CDR2: MNHEY and SVGAGI. The CDR3 totals 13 residues. V lost 6 bases, J lost 1 base, and 9 bases lay in between. This CDR3 is CASRRVGNTEAFF. Written as DNA, the CDR3 is TGTGCCAGCAGACGCGTCGGGAACACTGAAGCTTTCTTT.

This clonotype was counted ten times or more. CDR3 loop: CASSLSGTGAYNEQFF. The CDR3, as DNA: TGTGCCAGCAGTCTTTCCGGGACAGGGGCCTACAATGAGCAGTTCTTC. The rearrangement uses TRBV6-5 and TRBJ2-1, with TRBD1 matching 10 bases. The CDR3 runs to 16 residues. CDR1 and CDR2 from the germline V gene are MNHEY and SVGAGI. J lost 2 bases, V lost 5 bases, and 6 bases had no gene match.

In its sample, this clonotype was seen a few times. The chain is built from TRBV10-3 and TRBJ1-1; 7 bases align to TRBD1. The J segment lost 3 bases and the V segment lost 5 bases, leaving 3 bases of the junction unmatched. Germline lookup yields CDR1 ENHRY and CDR2 SYGVKD. The CDR3 is 13 amino acids. The CDR3 spells CAISQTGDTEAFF. The CDR3 DNA follows: TGTGCCATCAGTCAAACAGGGGACACTGAAGCTTTCTTT.

Ten or more counts support this clonotype. V is TRBV11-2 and J is TRBJ2-2; D gene ambiguous. Looked up from germline, CDR1 is SGHAT and CDR2 is FQNNGV. The CDR3 has 14 residues. The V gene lost 0 bases and the J gene lost 4 bases, with 6 bases spanning the gap. The CDR3 loop reads CASSLDWLTGELFF. The CDR3 region has the DNA TGTGCCAGCAGCTTAGATTGGCTCACCGGGGAGCTGTTTTTT.

This clonotype was detected ten times or more. The rearrangement links TRBV5-1 to TRBJ2-7; TRBD1 is a possible D gene (6 bases). This CDR3 is built from 14 residues. Per the germline V gene, CDR1 is SGHRS and CDR2 is YFSETQ. The V and J ends lost 0 bases and 2 bases respectively, with 9 bases between them. DNA for the CDR3: TGCGCCAGCAGCTTGGTGTCAGGGGCCTACGAGCAGTACGTC. It yields the protein CASSLVSGAYEQYV.

This clonotype occurred many times. The chain recombines TRBV12-3 or TRBV12-4 with TRBJ1-5, with no clear D. The CDR3 is 14 residues long. The V end lost 1 base, the J end lost 9 bases, and 13 bases lay between the germline ends. The CDR3 DNA reads TGTGCCAGCAGTTTAGAACTTAGGGTGTGGCCCCAGCATTTT. Translation: CASSLELRVWPQHF.

The table lists this clonotype with a few counts. The V and J genes are TRBV5-1 and TRBJ2-3; TRBD1 or TRBD2 may be the D gene (5 bases each). With 0 bases removed from V and 1 base from J, the gap between germline ends came to 12 bases. Germline V gene lookup returns CDR1 SGHRS and CDR2 YFSETQ. CDR3 length equals 16 residues. The CDR3 spells CASSLEGGGGTDTQYF. CDR3 sequence (DNA): TGCGCCAGCAGCTTGGAAGGTGGGGGAGGCACAGATACGCAGTATTTT.

V is TRBV2 and J is TRBJ2-7; the match to TRBD2 covers 14 bases. The CDR3 spans 13 residues. Losses at the gene ends were 9 bases for V and 4 bases for J; bases not matched to a gene: 2. Germline assignment: CDR1 SNHLY and CDR2 FYNNEI. Here the CDR3 reads CARGLAGDYEQYF. The CDR3 DNA follows: TGTGCCAGGGGACTAGCGGGAGATTACGAGCAGTACTTC.